The TCR beta chain described here comes from a study of blood T cell repertoires in COVID-19. Study context: Specimens from acute and convalescent COVID-19 originated in the United States, Italy and Spain. The analysed material was cDNA or gDNA that came from T cells, B-cell-depleted T cells, or PBMCs.

The authors' processing: Scientists estimated how many nucleated cells there were by amplifying reference gene primers. Only in-frame clones appear in the TCRdb table, and some are missing; sequencing was by immunoSEQ multiplex PCR. V, J and clone size were drawn from that table, and D and trimming were deduced from the DNA. The sample records tens of thousands of clones, about 90% being singletons. Germline V CDR1 and CDR2: SGHRS, YFSETQ. This CDR3 is 14 amino acids long. Trimming at V came to 4 bases and at J to 5 bases, leaving 6 bases not matched to a gene. V gene TRBV5-1 combines with J gene TRBJ2-7, with 10 bases aligning to TRBD1. The clonotype was recovered from a human donor in a cohort sampled during active COVID-19. The sample comprised peripheral blood. The CDR3 DNA reads as TGCGCCAGCAGCCGGACAGGGGGAGTGGACGAGCAGTACTTC. It encodes CASSRTGGVDEQYF.